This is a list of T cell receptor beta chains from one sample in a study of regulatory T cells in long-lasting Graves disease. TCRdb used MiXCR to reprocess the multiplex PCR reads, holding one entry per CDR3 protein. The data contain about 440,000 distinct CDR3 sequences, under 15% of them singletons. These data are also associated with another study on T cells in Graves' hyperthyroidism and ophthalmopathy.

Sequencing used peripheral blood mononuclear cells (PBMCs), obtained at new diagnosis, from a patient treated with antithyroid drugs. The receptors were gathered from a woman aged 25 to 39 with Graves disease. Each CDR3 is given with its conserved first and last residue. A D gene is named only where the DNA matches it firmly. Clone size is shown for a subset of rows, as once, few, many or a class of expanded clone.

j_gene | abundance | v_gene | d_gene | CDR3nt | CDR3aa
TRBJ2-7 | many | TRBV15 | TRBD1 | TGTGCCACCAGCAGAGATACCGGGACAGGGGGAGGCGAGCAGTACTTC | CATSRDTGTGGGEQYF
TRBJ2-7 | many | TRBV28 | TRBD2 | TGTGCCAGCAGTAGCGCGGGGACTAGGGGCTTGTCCGAGCAGTACTTC | CASSSAGTRGLSEQYF
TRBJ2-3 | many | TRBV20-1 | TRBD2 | TGCAGTGCTTCACTAGCGGAAGGCACAGATACGCAGTATTTT | CSASLAEGTDTQYF
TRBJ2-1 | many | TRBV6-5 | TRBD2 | TGTGCCAGCAGTTACTCGAAGAGGCTAGCGGGCGGAGGGGAGCAGTTCTTC | CASSYSKRLAGGGEQFF
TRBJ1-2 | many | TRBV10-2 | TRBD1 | TGCGCCAGCAAGGGACAGGGGTACTATGGCTACACCTTC | CASKGQGYYGYTF
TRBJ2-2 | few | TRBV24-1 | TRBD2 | TGTGCCACCAGTGATTTTGGACTAGCGGGAGATAACACCGGGGAGCTGTTTTTT | CATSDFGLAGDNTGELFF
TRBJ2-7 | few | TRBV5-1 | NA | TGCGCCAGCAGCTCCACGGGGGACTCCTACGAGCAGTACTTC | CASSSTGDSYEQYF
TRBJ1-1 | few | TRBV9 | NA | TGTGCCAGCAGCGTAGGCGGCTTCGACAACACTGAAGCTTTCTTT | CASSVGGFDNTEAFF
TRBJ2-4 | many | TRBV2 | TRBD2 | TGTGCCAGCAGTGTCGGCTTAGCGGGAGGGGCCAAAAACATTCAGTACTTC | CASSVGLAGGAKNIQYF
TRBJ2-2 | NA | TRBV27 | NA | TGTGCCAGCAGGGAGACGTATACCGGGGAGCTGTTTTTT | CASRETYTGELFF
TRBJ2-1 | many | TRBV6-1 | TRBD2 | TGTGCCAGCACCGTACTAGCGGGAGTCAACAATGAGCAGTTCTTC | CASTVLAGVNNEQFF
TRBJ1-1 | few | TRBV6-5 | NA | TGTGCCAGCAGTTACTCGACATCGGGGGAGAAAGGGGCTTTCTTT | CASSYSTSGEKGAFF
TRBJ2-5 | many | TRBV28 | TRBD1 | TGTGCCAGCGCTATTCTCCGGGACAGAGTAGAGACCCAGTACTTC | CASAILRDRVETQYF
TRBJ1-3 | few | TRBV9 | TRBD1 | TGTGCCAGCAGCACCGACAGGGCCGGAAACACCATATATTTT | CASSTDRAGNTIYF
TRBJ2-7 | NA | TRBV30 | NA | TGTGCCTGGAGTTTGGTGGGTGGAGGAATCGACTACGAGCAGTACTTC | CAWSLVGGGIDYEQYF
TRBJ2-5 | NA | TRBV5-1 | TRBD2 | TGCGCCAGCAGCTTGGGTCTAGCGGCACCGCGGGGCAAAGAGACCCAGTACTTC | CASSLGLAAPRGKETQYF
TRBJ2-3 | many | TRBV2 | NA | TGTGCCAGCAGTGAAGGGGGGAGTATCACAGATACGCAGTATTTT | CASSEGGSITDTQYF